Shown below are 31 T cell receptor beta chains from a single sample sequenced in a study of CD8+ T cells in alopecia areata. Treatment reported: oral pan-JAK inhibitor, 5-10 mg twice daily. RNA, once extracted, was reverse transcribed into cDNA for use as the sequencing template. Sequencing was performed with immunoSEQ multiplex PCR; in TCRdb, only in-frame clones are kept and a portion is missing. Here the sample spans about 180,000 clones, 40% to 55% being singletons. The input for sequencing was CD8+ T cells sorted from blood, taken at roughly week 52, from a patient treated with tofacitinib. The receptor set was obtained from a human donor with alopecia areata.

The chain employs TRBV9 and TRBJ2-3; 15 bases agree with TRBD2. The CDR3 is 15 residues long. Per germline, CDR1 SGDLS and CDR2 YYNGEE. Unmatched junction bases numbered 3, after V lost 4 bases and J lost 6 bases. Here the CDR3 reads CASSLGTSGGDTQYF. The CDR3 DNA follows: TGTGCCAGCAGCCTCGGGACTAGCGGGGGGGATACGCAGTATTTT.

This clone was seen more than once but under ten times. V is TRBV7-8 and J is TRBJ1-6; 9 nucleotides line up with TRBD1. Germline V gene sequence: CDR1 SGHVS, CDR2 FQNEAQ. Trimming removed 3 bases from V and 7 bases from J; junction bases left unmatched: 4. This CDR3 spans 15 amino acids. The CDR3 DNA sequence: TGTGCCAGCAGCTTGGGTGGACAGGGGAATTCACCCCTCCACTTT. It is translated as CASSLGGQGNSPLHF.

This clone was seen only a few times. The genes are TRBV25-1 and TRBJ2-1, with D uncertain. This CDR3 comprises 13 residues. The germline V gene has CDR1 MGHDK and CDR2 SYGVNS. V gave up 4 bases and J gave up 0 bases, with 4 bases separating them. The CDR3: CASSAPSYNEQFF. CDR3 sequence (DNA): TGTGCCAGCAGTGCCCCCTCCTACAATGAGCAGTTCTTC.

The chain's CDR3 is CASSTRTSGGAANEQFF. For the CDR3, the DNA is TGTGCCAGCAGCACCCGGACTAGCGGGGGGGCCGCCAATGAGCAGTTCTTC. The chain is built from TRBV9 and TRBJ2-1; 15 bases match TRBD2. Germline V gene sequence: CDR1 SGDLS, CDR2 YYNGEE. CDR3 size: 17 residues. The trim removed 4 bases at V and 6 bases at J, leaving 8 bases unmatched.

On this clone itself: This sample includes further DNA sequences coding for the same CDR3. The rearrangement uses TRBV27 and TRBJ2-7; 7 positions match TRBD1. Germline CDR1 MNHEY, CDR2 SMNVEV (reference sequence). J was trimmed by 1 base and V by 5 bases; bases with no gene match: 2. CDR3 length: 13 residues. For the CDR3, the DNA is TGTGCCAGCAGTCTGGACAGGTCCTACGAGCAGTACTTC. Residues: CASSLDRSYEQYF.

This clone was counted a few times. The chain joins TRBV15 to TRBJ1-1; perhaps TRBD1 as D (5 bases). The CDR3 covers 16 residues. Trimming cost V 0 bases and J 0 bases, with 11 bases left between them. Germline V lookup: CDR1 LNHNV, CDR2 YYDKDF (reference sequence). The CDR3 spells CATSRDLPDMNTEAFF. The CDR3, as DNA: TGTGCCACCAGCAGAGATCTCCCGGACATGAACACTGAAGCTTTCTTT. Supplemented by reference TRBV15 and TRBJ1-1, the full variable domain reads DAMVIQNPRYQVTQFGKPVTLSCSQTLNHNVMYWYQQKSSQAPKLLFHYYDKDFNNEADTPDNFQSRRPNTSFCFLDIRSPGLGDTAMYLCATSRDLPDMNTEAFFGQGTRLTVV.

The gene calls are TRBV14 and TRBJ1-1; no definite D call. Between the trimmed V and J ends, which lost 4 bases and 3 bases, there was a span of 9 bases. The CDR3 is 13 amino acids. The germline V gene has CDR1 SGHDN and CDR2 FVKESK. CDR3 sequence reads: CASSPMADTEAFF. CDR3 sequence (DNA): TGTGCCAGCAGCCCCATGGCGGACACTGAAGCTTTCTTT.

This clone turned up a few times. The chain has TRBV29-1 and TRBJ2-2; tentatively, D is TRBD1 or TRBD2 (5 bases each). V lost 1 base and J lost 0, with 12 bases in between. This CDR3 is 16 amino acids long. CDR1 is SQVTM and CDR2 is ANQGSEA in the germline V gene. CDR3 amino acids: CSVEGSGPANTGELFF. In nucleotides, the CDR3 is TGCAGCGTTGAAGGATCGGGGCCCGCGAACACCGGGGAGCTGTTTTTT.

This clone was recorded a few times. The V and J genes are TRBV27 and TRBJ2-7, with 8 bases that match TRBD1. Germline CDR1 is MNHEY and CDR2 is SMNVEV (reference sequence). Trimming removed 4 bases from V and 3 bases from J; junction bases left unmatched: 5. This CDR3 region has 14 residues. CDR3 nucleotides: TGTGCCAGCAGTTCGGGACAGGCCCACTACGAGCAGTACTTC. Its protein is CASSSGQAHYEQYF.

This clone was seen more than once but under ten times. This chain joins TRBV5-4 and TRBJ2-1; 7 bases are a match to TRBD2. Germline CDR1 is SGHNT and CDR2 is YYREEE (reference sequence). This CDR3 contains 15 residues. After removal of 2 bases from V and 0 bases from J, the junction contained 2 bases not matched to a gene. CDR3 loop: CASSFSGFSYNEQFF. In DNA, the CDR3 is TGTGCCAGCAGCTTTAGCGGGTTCTCCTACAATGAGCAGTTCTTC.

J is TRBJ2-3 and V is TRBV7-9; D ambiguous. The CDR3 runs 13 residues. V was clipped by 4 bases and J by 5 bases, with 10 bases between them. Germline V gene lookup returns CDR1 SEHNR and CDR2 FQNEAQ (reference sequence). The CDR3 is CASSSPIIDTQYF. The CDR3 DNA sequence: TGTGCCAGCAGCTCTCCGATCATAGATACGCAGTATTTT.

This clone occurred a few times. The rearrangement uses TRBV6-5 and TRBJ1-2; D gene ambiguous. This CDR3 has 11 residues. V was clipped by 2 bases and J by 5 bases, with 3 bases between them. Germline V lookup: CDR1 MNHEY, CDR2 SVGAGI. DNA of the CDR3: TGTGCCAGCAGTTACCCGTATGGCTACACCTTC. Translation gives CASSYPYGYTF.

CDR3 region: CASSGTKDIQYF. The CDR3, as DNA: TGTGCCAGCAGCGGCACAAAAGACATTCAGTACTTC. The V and J genes are TRBV7-9 and TRBJ2-4; D is unresolved. Trimming stripped 5 bases from V and 8 bases from J, with 10 bases between. CDR3 length: 12 residues. Germline lookup yields CDR1 SEHNR and CDR2 FQNEAQ (reference sequence). The full variable domain, its missing parts supplied by reference TRBV7-9 and TRBJ2-4, is DTGVSQNPRHKITKRGQNVTFRCDPISEHNRLYWYRQTLGQGPEFLTYFQNEAQLEKSRLLSDRFSAERPKGSFSTLEIQRTEQGDSAMYLCASSGTKDIQYFGAGTRLSVL.

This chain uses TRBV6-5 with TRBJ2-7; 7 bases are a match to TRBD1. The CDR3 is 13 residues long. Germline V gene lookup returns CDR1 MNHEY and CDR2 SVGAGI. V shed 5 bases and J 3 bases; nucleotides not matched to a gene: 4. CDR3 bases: TGTGCCAGCAGTGAGGGACAGCACTACGAGCAGTACTTC. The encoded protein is CASSEGQHYEQYF.

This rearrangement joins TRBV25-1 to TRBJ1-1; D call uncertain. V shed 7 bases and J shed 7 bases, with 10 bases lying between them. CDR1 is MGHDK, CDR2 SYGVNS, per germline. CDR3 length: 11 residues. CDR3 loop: CASNYIGEAFF. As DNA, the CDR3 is TGTGCCAGCAACTATATCGGTGAAGCTTTCTTT.

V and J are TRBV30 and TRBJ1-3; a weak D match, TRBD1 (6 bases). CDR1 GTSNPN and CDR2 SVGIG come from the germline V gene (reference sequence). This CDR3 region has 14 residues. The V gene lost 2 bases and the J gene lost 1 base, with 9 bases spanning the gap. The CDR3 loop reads CAWSPGVSGNTIYF. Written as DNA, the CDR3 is TGTGCCTGGAGTCCAGGGGTGTCTGGAAACACCATATATTTT.

CDR3 nucleotide sequence: TGTGCCAGCAGCCCACAGGGTTCCTACGAGCAGTACTTC. It encodes CASSPQGSYEQYF. This chain connects TRBV13 to TRBJ2-7; a weak D match, TRBD1 (6 bases). This CDR3 comprises 13 residues. Trimming left V 5 bases short and J 1 base short, with 9 bases between. Germline-derived CDR1 and CDR2 are PRHDT and FYEKMQ (reference sequence).

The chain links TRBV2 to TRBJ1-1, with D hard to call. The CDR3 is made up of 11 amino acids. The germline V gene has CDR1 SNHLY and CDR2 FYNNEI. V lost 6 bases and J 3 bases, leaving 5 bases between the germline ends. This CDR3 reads CASSWDTEAFF. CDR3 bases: TGTGCCAGCAGCTGGGACACTGAAGCTTTCTTT.

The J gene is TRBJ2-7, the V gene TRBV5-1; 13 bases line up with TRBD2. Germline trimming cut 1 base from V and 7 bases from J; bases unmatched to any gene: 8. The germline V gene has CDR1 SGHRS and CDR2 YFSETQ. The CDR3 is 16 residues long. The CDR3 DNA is TGCGCCAGCAGCTTGAGGACTAGCGGGGGCTCAGGGGAGCAGTACTTC. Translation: CASSLRTSGGSGEQYF.

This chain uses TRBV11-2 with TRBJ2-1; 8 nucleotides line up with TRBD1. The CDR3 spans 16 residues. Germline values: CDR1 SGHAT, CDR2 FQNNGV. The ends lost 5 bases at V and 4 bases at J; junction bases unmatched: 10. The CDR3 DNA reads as TGTGCCAGCAGCCAACCCACAGGGGGTGATTACAATGAGCAGTTCTTC. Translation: CASSQPTGGDYNEQFF.

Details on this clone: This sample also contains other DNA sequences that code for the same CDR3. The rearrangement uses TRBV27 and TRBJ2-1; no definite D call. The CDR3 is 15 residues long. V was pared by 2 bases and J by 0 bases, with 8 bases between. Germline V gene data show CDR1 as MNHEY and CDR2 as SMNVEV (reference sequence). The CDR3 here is CASSLRSSSYNEQFF. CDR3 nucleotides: TGTGCCAGCAGTTTAAGGTCAAGCTCCTACAATGAGCAGTTCTTC.

The CDR3 sequence: CASSLGRQGNYGYTF. The CDR3 coding sequence is TGTGCCAGCAGCCTGGGGAGACAGGGGAACTATGGCTACACCTTC. This rearrangement joins TRBV7-8 to TRBJ1-2; 8 nucleotides align to TRBD1. The V segment lost 5 bases and the J segment 2 bases; nucleotides outside the gene matches: 7. Germline V CDR1 and CDR2: SGHVS, FQNEAQ. This CDR3 has 15 amino acids.

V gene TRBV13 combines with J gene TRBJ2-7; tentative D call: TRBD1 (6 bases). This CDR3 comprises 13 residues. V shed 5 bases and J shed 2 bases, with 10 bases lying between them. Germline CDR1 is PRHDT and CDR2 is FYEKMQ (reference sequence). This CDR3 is CASSPDRTYEQYF. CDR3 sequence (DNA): TGTGCCAGCAGCCCCGACAGGACCTACGAGCAGTACTTC.

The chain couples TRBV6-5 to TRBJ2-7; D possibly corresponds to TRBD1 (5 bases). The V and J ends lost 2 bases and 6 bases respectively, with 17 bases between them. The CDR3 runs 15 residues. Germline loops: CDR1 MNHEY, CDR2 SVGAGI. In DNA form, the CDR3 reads TGTGCCAGCAGTTACCCCGGTGGCAGGGCCGGCGAGCAGTACTTC. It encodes CASSYPGGRAGEQYF.

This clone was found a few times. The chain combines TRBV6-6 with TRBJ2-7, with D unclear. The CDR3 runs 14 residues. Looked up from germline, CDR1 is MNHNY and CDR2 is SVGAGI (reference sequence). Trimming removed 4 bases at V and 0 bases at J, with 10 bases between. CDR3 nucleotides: TGTGCCAGCAGTTTCTTCATGAGCTCCTACGAGCAGTACTTC. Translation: CASSFFMSSYEQYF.

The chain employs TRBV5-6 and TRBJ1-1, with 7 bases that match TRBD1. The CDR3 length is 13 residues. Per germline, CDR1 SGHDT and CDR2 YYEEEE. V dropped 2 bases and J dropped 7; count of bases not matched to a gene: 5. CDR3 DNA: TGTGCCAGCAGCTTCGGACAGGAATTTGAAGCTTTCTTT. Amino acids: CASSFGQEFEAFF.

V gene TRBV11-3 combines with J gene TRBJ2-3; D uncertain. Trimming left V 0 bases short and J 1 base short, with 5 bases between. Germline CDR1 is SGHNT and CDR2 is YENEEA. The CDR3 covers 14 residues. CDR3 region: CASSLDMGTDTQYF. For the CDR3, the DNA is TGTGCCAGCAGCTTAGATATGGGCACAGATACGCAGTATTTT.

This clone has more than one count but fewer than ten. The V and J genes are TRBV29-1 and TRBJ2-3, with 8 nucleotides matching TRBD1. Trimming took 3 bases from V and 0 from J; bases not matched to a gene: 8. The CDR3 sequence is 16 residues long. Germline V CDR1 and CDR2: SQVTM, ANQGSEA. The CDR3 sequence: CSVDGLWTGSTDTQYF. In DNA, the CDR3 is TGCAGCGTTGACGGCCTCTGGACAGGGAGCACAGATACGCAGTATTTT.

The DNA for the CDR3 is TGTGCCAGCAGTCCACCTTCGGAGACCCAGTACTTC. Its translation: CASSPPSETQYF. This rearrangement joins TRBV6-5 to TRBJ2-5; no reliable D call. The length of the CDR3 is 12 residues. Trimming took off 5 bases at V and 5 bases at J, with 9 bases between the two ends. Germline V gene data show CDR1 as MNHEY and CDR2 as SVGAGI.

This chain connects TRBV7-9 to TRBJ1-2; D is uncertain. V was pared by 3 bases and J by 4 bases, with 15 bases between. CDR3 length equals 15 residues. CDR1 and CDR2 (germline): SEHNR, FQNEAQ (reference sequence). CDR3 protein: CASSFGLHPFYGYTF. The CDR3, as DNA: TGTGCCAGCAGCTTCGGCCTTCACCCATTCTATGGCTACACCTTC.

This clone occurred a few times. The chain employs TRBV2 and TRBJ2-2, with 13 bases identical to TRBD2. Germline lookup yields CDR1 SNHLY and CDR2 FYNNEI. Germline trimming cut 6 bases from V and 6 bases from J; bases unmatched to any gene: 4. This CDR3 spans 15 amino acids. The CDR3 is CASRGTSGAPGELFF. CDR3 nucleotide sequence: TGTGCCAGCAGGGGGACTAGCGGGGCCCCCGGGGAGCTGTTTTTT.